Listed here are 17 T cell receptor beta chains from one sample, sequenced in a study of blood T cell repertoires in COVID-19. Here immunoSEQ multiplex PCR was the method, and the copy in TCRdb shows in-frame clones only, minus some. Of about 84,000 clones in the sample, approximately 86% are singletons; the top ten hold roughly 1.2%. Sequencing was done on a sample of peripheral blood. These receptors were obtained from a man older than 75 with active or convalescent COVID-19.

J is TRBJ2-1 and V is TRBV5-1; perhaps TRBD2 as D (6 bases). The CDR3 runs 13 residues. CDR1 and CDR2 from the germline V gene are SGHRS and YFSETQ. V was trimmed by 2 bases and J by 5 bases, leaving 8 bases between them. CDR3 protein: CASSFGSDNEQFF. The CDR3, as DNA: TGCGCCAGCAGCTTCGGGAGCGACAATGAGCAGTTCTTC.

The rearrangement links TRBV5-6 to TRBJ2-3; D unclear. V was clipped by 0 bases and J by 2 bases, with 7 bases between them. This CDR3 region has 14 residues. From germline, CDR1 is SGHDT and CDR2 YYEEEE. The CDR3 DNA follows: TGTGCCAGCAGCTTGGCACTATACACAGATACGCAGTATTTT. Translated, it gives CASSLALYTDTQYF.

This chain joins TRBV30 and TRBJ2-2, with 11 bases fitting TRBD2. Germline V lookup: CDR1 GTSNPN, CDR2 SVGIG (reference sequence). Trimming at V came to 5 bases and at J to 7 bases, leaving 9 bases not matched to a gene. The CDR3 is 15 amino acids. The CDR3 is CAWATSGSYSGELFF. CDR3 nucleotides: TGTGCCTGGGCCACTAGCGGGAGTTATAGCGGGGAGCTGTTTTTT.

The chain combines TRBV19 with TRBJ2-1; tentatively, D is TRBD2 (6 bases). Germline V gives CDR1 LNHDA, CDR2 SQIVND (reference sequence). With 3 bases removed from V and 10 bases from J, the gap between germline ends came to 19 bases. The CDR3 loop spans 15 amino acids. CDR3 sequence (DNA): TGTGCCAGTAGTATGATGGGCGGGATTGGAGGAGAGCAGTTCTTC. This encodes CASSMMGGIGGEQFF. The full variable domain, its missing parts supplied by reference TRBV19 and TRBJ2-1, is DGGITQSPKYLFRKEGQNVTLSCEQNLNHDAMYWYRQDPGQGLRLIYYSQIVNDFQKGDIAEGYSVSREKKESFPLTVTSAQKNPTAFYLCASSMMGGIGGEQFFGPGTRLTVL.

This sequence joins TRBV11-2 and TRBJ1-3; 12 bases map to TRBD1. Losses at the gene ends were 4 bases for V and 4 bases for J; bases not matched to a gene: 11. CDR1 is SGHAT and CDR2 is FQNNGV in the germline V gene. The CDR3 runs 18 residues. The CDR3 here is CASSSFTRDRGRGNTIYF. Here the CDR3 DNA reads TGTGCCAGCAGCTCATTCACTAGGGACAGGGGGCGAGGAAACACCATATATTTT.

The chain has TRBV19 and TRBJ2-6, with 8 bases fitting TRBD1. V shed 3 bases and J 4 bases; nucleotides not matched to a gene: 8. CDR1 is LNHDA and CDR2 is SQIVND in the germline V gene (reference sequence). This CDR3 has 17 amino acids. The CDR3 coding sequence is TGTGCCAGTAGTATTGCAGGGGGCGCATGGGGGGCCAACGTCCTGACTTTC. Translated: CASSIAGGAWGANVLTF.

This chain uses TRBV4-1 with TRBJ1-1, with D possibly TRBD1 on 6 matching bases. V lost 1 base and J lost 10, with 16 bases in between. In germline, CDR1 is MGHRA, CDR2 YSYEKL. The CDR3 runs to 14 residues. The CDR3 loop reads CASSQGLWPGVAFF. In DNA form, the CDR3 reads TGCGCCAGCAGCCAAGGTCTTTGGCCAGGGGTAGCTTTCTTT.

The table lists this clone with a few counts. V usage is TRBV5-1 and J usage is TRBJ2-7; the D gene is possibly TRBD2 (6 bases). The CDR3 is made up of 15 amino acids. CDR1 is SGHRS, CDR2 YFSETQ, per germline. Between the trimmed V and J ends, which lost 4 bases and 0 bases, there was a span of 14 bases. The CDR3 region is CASSPGTSNSYEQYF. The CDR3 DNA reads as TGCGCCAGCAGCCCCGGGACTTCTAACTCCTACGAGCAGTACTTC.

The chain couples TRBV27 to TRBJ2-7; possible D gene TRBD2, 5 bases. The germline V and J ends were trimmed by 7 bases and 5 bases, with 21 bases remaining between them. This CDR3 comprises 15 residues. CDR1 MNHEY and CDR2 SMNVEV come from the germline V gene (reference sequence). CDR3 region: CASTKTPTSGNEQYF. The CDR3 DNA sequence: TGTGCCAGCACCAAGACACCTACTTCGGGAAACGAGCAGTACTTC.

The genes are TRBV11-2 and TRBJ2-1, with 12 bases aligning to TRBD2. The V gene end was trimmed by 4 bases and the J gene end by 9 bases; junction bases not matched to a gene: 7. Germline CDR1 is SGHAT and CDR2 is FQNNGV. CDR3 length equals 15 residues. The DNA of the CDR3 is TGTGCCAGCAGCTCCCTACTAGCGGGAGGACGTGAGCAGTTCTTC. Translated: CASSSLLAGGREQFF.

The J gene is TRBJ2-7, the V gene TRBV6-5; tentatively, D is TRBD2 (6 bases). Looked up from germline, CDR1 is MNHEY and CDR2 is SVGAGI. Trimming pared 5 bases from V and 2 bases from J, leaving 16 bases between. This CDR3 region has 15 residues. The CDR3 sequence: CASSTSGTLPYEQYF. The CDR3 DNA is TGTGCCAGCAGTACCTCCGGGACTCTCCCCTACGAGCAGTACTTC.

This clone was counted only a few times. The rearrangement uses TRBV23-1 and TRBJ1-1; 8 bases map to TRBD1. TRBV23-1 is sorted into the ORF group, with uncertain function. Losses at the gene ends were 0 bases for V and 3 bases for J; bases not matched to a gene: 9. The CDR3 consists of 17 residues. CDR3 residues: CASSQSGQGSLDTEAFF. The CDR3 nucleotides read TGCGCCAGCAGTCAATCCGGACAGGGCAGCCTTGACACTGAAGCTTTCTTT.

The rearrangement joins TRBV6-5 to TRBJ1-5; D gene unclear. The CDR3 has 12 amino acids. V shed 6 bases and J shed 5 bases, with 8 bases lying between them. Germline V lookup: CDR1 MNHEY, CDR2 SVGAGI. CDR3 bases: TGTGCCAGCAGGCGGAGGGATCAGCCCCAGCATTTT. Translated, it gives CASRRRDQPQHF.

This chain uses TRBV28 with TRBJ1-5, with TRBD1 matching 11 bases. Germline-derived CDR1 and CDR2 are MDHEN and SYDVKM. This CDR3 comprises 15 residues. The V gene end was trimmed by 6 bases and the J gene end by 7 bases; junction bases not matched to a gene: 8. The CDR3 DNA reads as TGTGCCAGCAGCACGGACAGGGGGCTACAACAGCCCCAGCATTTT. Its protein is CASSTDRGLQQPQHF.

The chain carries TRBV7-2 and TRBJ2-1; the match to TRBD2 covers 10 bases. Germline V gives CDR1 SGHTA, CDR2 FQGNSA. CDR3 length: 15 residues. The V and J ends lost 6 bases and 6 bases, in that order; junction bases with no gene match: 8. The DNA of the CDR3 is TGTGCCAGCAGTGCCAGCGGGAGGGCCGCCAATGAGCAGTTCTTC. Protein: CASSASGRAANEQFF.

This sequence joins TRBV6-1 and TRBJ2-5, with a possible D match to TRBD1 (5 bases). CDR1 is MNHNS and CDR2 is SASEGT in the germline V gene. V lost 1 base and J lost 0, with 15 bases in between. The CDR3 sequence is 17 residues long. The CDR3 DNA follows: TGTGCCAGCAGTGAAGGTTGGGGCGGTGGGTACCAAGAGACCCAGTACTTC. Translation: CASSEGWGGGYQETQYF.

The chain employs TRBV5-1 and TRBJ2-1; D is perhaps TRBD2 (6 bases). Trimming cost V 6 bases and J 2 bases, with 15 bases left between them. The germline CDR1 and CDR2 sequences are SGHRS and YFSETQ. The CDR3 covers 15 residues. The CDR3 DNA follows: TGCGCCAGCATGCTTGGGGGGAGTGCCTACAATGAGCAGTTCTTC. Amino acid sequence: CASMLGGSAYNEQFF.